The clone carrying this T cell receptor (beta chain) was recorded many times. As yet, its antigen is unknown. J was trimmed by 2 bases and V by 5 bases; bases with no gene match: 7. Germline V gene data show CDR1 as SGHNT and CDR2 as YENEEA. This CDR3 region has 15 residues. This entry belongs to a study of metastatic and nonmetastatic thyroid tumors. Study information: Malignant thyroid and benign thyroid patients provided blood and tumor or nodule tissue whose repertoires were compared.

All patients were treatment-naive before thyroid surgery. Study findings and constraints: Benign nodules reportedly had significantly lower TCR beta diversity than malignant thyroid tumors in blood and tumor.

Authors' data handling: What underpinned the distant-metastasis classifier for papillary thyroid cancer was the set of CDR3 differences across clinicopathological groups. TCRdb re-called clones via MiXCR from the PCR reads. V and J calls and clone size were set by TCRdb, not the authors. The sample includes about 92,000 clones, about 15% of them seen just once. Sequencing input: blood. The TCR sequence derives from a female donor with papillary thyroid cancer or a benign thyroid nodule (not recorded which). Some clones in this sample may be carry-over from other donors' samples. The chain uses TRBV11-3 and TRBJ2-3, with 7 bases aligning to TRBD1. The CDR3 loop reads CASSPGQALTDTQYF. The CDR3, as DNA: TGTGCCAGCAGCCCTGGACAGGCGCTCACAGATACGCAGTATTTT.